These T cell receptor beta chains were read from a single sample in a study of cytomegalovirus exposure and HLA in healthy donors. Method: immunoSEQ multiplex PCR; TCRdb's copy keeps in-frame clones and lacks some. The table has some 150,000 clones, more than 65% seen once. Sample: PBMCs. The source is a man younger than 40 in good health and CMV-seropositive. CDR3s include the opening cysteine and the closing phenylalanine or tryptophan. D genes are given only for firm matches.

cdr3_aa: CASSFGRDNSPLHF
j_call: TRBJ1-6
v_call: TRBV5-1
d_call: -

cdr3_aa: CASSLGETGEQFF
j_call: TRBJ2-1
v_call: TRBV5-1
d_call: -

cdr3_aa: CASSRTSGGAADTQYF
j_call: TRBJ2-3
v_call: TRBV19
d_call: TRBD2

cdr3_aa: CASSLQGDTQYF
j_call: TRBJ2-3
v_call: TRBV27
d_call: -

cdr3_aa: CASSVDLAGDLTGELFF
j_call: TRBJ2-2
v_call: TRBV9
d_call: TRBD2

cdr3_aa: CASSLKTGLQEQYF
j_call: TRBJ2-7
v_call: TRBV5-1
d_call: -

cdr3_aa: CASSYGAGGYTF
j_call: TRBJ1-2
v_call: TRBV6-5
d_call: -

cdr3_aa: CASSVPENTEAFF
j_call: TRBJ1-1
v_call: TRBV6-5
d_call: -

cdr3_aa: CAIKVQGRFYGYTF
j_call: TRBJ1-2
v_call: TRBV6-1
d_call: -

cdr3_aa: CASSQDALGLAGGLEQFF
j_call: TRBJ2-1
v_call: TRBV4-3
d_call: TRBD2

cdr3_aa: CSVVTGEGSTDTQYF
j_call: TRBJ2-3
v_call: TRBV29-1
d_call: TRBD1

cdr3_aa: CASGSSETQYF
j_call: TRBJ2-5
v_call: TRBV12-5
d_call: -

cdr3_aa: CAWSAGQGKFYEQYF
j_call: TRBJ2-7
v_call: TRBV30
d_call: -

cdr3_aa: CASSFYGTEENTEAFF
j_call: TRBJ1-1
v_call: TRBV27
d_call: TRBD1

cdr3_aa: CASSLPSWDRGAGELFF
j_call: TRBJ2-2
v_call: TRBV28
d_call: TRBD1

cdr3_aa: CASSAEGQGKPGYTF
j_call: TRBJ1-2
v_call: TRBV2
d_call: TRBD1

cdr3_aa: CASSLESSYNEQFF
j_call: TRBJ2-1
v_call: TRBV5-1
d_call: -

cdr3_aa: CASSPRERVTGELFF
j_call: TRBJ2-2
v_call: TRBV11-2
d_call: -

cdr3_aa: CASSYALAGGVDTQYF
j_call: TRBJ2-3
v_call: TRBV5-6
d_call: TRBD2

cdr3_aa: CASSRQGNGYGYTF
j_call: TRBJ1-2
v_call: TRBV27
d_call: TRBD1

cdr3_aa: CASSRTSGGADTQYF
j_call: TRBJ2-3
v_call: TRBV4-1
d_call: TRBD2

cdr3_aa: CASRRTGGAYGYTF
j_call: TRBJ1-2
v_call: TRBV7-2
d_call: TRBD1

cdr3_aa: CASSPIRTDGNTEAFF
j_call: TRBJ1-1
v_call: TRBV27
d_call: -

cdr3_aa: CASSFSGRADTQYF
j_call: TRBJ2-3
v_call: TRBV11-3
d_call: TRBD2

cdr3_aa: CSATGGKGYTF
j_call: TRBJ1-2
v_call: TRBV20-1
d_call: TRBD1

cdr3_aa: CASSLVGQELF
j_call: TRBJ2-1
v_call: TRBV5-6
d_call: TRBD1

cdr3_aa: CASSYAEGRGDTQYF
j_call: TRBJ2-3
v_call: TRBV2
d_call: -

cdr3_aa: CASSPAGVGANVLTF
j_call: TRBJ2-6
v_call: TRBV28
d_call: -

cdr3_aa: CASSQGDRGSGNTIYF
j_call: TRBJ1-3
v_call: TRBV4-1
d_call: TRBD1

cdr3_aa: CASSDGTGGKQYF
j_call: TRBJ2-7
v_call: TRBV6-4
d_call: TRBD1

cdr3_aa: CASSDRVNTGELFF
j_call: TRBJ2-2
v_call: TRBV2
d_call: -

cdr3_aa: CASRTTSGSLADTQYF
j_call: TRBJ2-3
v_call: TRBV5-1
d_call: TRBD2

cdr3_aa: CASSPTGQGFTYEQYF
j_call: TRBJ2-7
v_call: TRBV7-9
d_call: -

cdr3_aa: CASSYPIAGGGETQYF
j_call: TRBJ2-5
v_call: TRBV6-5
d_call: TRBD2

cdr3_aa: CASTPYTGGAINTGELFF
j_call: TRBJ2-2
v_call: TRBV5-8
d_call: TRBD1

cdr3_aa: CASSPRGVQETQYF
j_call: TRBJ2-5
v_call: TRBV4-2
d_call: TRBD2

cdr3_aa: CASSEVTSGNTGELFF
j_call: TRBJ2-2
v_call: TRBV2
d_call: TRBD2

cdr3_aa: CSSSLEGARAYEQYF
j_call: TRBJ2-7
v_call: TRBV7-9
d_call: -

cdr3_aa: CAWSMASGTDTQYF
j_call: TRBJ2-3
v_call: TRBV30
d_call: TRBD2

cdr3_aa: CASSEIGTSSKNIQYF
j_call: TRBJ2-4
v_call: TRBV6-1
d_call: -

cdr3_aa: CASSLDTLDGSEQFF
j_call: TRBJ2-1
v_call: TRBV11-2
d_call: -